This T cell receptor (beta chain) originates from a study of blood T cell repertoires in COVID-19. Germline CDR1 is MNHEY and CDR2 is SVGAGI. The CDR3 is made up of 14 amino acids. Trimming removed 5 bases at V and 2 bases at J, with 13 bases between. Original processing notes: The authors estimated nucleated cell counts from reference gene primer amplification. Produced via immunoSEQ multiplex PCR; TCRdb's table is partial and in-frame only. V and J calls and clone size are copied from that table; D and trimming were computed from the DNA. The sample shows roughly 150,000 clones, about 80% of them seen only once.

The source of this sequence is a woman aged 18-30 years who had been exposed to COVID-19. Specimen: PBMCs or T cells enriched from blood (not recorded which). The V call is TRBV6-5, the J call TRBJ2-7; D is perhaps TRBD2 (6 bases). CDR3 bases: TGTGCCAGCAGTCGCCGCGGCGGGACCTACGAGCAGTACTTC. The encoded protein is CASSRRGGTYEQYF.